This is a list of T cell receptor beta chains from one sample in a study of blood T cell repertoires in COVID-19. The method was immunoSEQ multiplex PCR; TCRdb's version includes in-frame clones alone and lacks a portion of them. The table includes hundreds of thousands of clones, 87% detected once. The sequenced sample consisted of peripheral blood. These receptors originate from a man younger than 30 with active or convalescent COVID-19. CDR3s include the opening cysteine and the closing phenylalanine or tryptophan. D genes are given only for firm matches.

TRBV14	TRBD2	TRBJ2-3	CASSRPGLALDTQYF
TRBV9	TRBD2	TRBJ2-5	CASSLSGGEQETQYF
TRBV9	TRBD2	TRBJ2-5	CASSVHAGGAETQYF
TRBV7-2	.	TRBJ2-7	CASSHPSVYEQYF
TRBV7-8	.	TRBJ1-2	CASSPDFRNYGYTF
TRBV11-2	.	TRBJ1-5	CASSLEAYQPQHF
TRBV12-3/TRBV12-4	.	TRBJ1-1	CASNQGNTEAFF
TRBV6-5	.	TRBJ1-1	CASSKIQGVGTEAFF
TRBV19	.	TRBJ2-3	CASSIMLGRTDTQYF
TRBV5-1	.	TRBJ1-2	CASSLDPFVSYGYTF
TRBV4-1	.	TRBJ1-4	CASSQTRGFEKLFF
TRBV13	.	TRBJ1-1	CASSLGLGAEAFF
TRBV6-2/TRBV6-3	.	TRBJ1-2	CASSPGQLYGYTF
TRBV2	.	TRBJ1-5	CACRTGNQPQHF
TRBV2	TRBD1	TRBJ1-2	CASSGWDRGLNGYTF
TRBV6-1	.	TRBJ1-4	CASSEARNILEKLFF
TRBV7-9	.	TRBJ2-7	CASSFEGLIEYF
TRBV18	.	TRBJ2-5	CASSLGQLQETQYF
TRBV7-9	TRBD1	TRBJ1-4	CASSRDSGSEKLFF
TRBV6-5	.	TRBJ2-1	CASRPSGNNEQFF
TRBV9	.	TRBJ1-2	CASSVEEEVIGGYGYTF
TRBV7-6	TRBD2	TRBJ2-3	CASSLAPTLIFSGTSTDTQYF
TRBV28	.	TRBJ1-3	CASSSLRNTIYF
TRBV2	.	TRBJ1-1	CASRGDSYTEAFF
TRBV14	TRBD2	TRBJ2-1	CASSQAGGGAHNEQFF
TRBV5-4	.	TRBJ2-1	CASSFNRDKKSYNEQFF
TRBV11-2	.	TRBJ2-7	CASRSLRSYEQYF
TRBV5-1	TRBD1	TRBJ1-6	CASSTTGGYNSPLHF
TRBV18	.	TRBJ1-1	CASSSRGTYEAFF
TRBV7-9	TRBD2	TRBJ2-7	CASSSLSGRRPYEQYF
TRBV9	TRBD2	TRBJ2-1	CASSDPIAGGTYNEQFF
TRBV5-1	.	TRBJ2-5	CASSRNQNQGGETQYF
TRBV27	.	TRBJ2-5	CASSLYSGVGETQYF
TRBV28	TRBD2	TRBJ2-7	CASSLAGAYEQYF
TRBV10-3	.	TRBJ2-7	CAISESKLPGEQYF
TRBV19	TRBD2	TRBJ2-3	CASSWVYISGAPDTQYF
TRBV18	TRBD1	TRBJ2-2	CASSPPTGMNTGELFF
TRBV7-7	.	TRBJ2-5	CASSLGAGLLETQYF
TRBV2	TRBD1	TRBJ1-2	CASSLGQGAYYGYTF
TRBV27	TRBD1	TRBJ2-7	CASGTAYEEQYF
TRBV27	TRBD2	TRBJ2-7	CASSLIGEGEQYF
TRBV5-6	TRBD2	TRBJ2-1	CASSLLAGVVNEQFF
TRBV5-1	.	TRBJ2-7	CASSLETAASYEQYF
TRBV28	.	TRBJ1-5	CASSRGWGDQPQHF
TRBV19	TRBD2	TRBJ2-7	CASSVTSGRSWGEQYF
TRBV27	TRBD1	TRBJ1-6	CASSNGQGYFNSPLHF
TRBV7-2	.	TRBJ2-2	CASSLFGRGATGELFF
TRBV2	.	TRBJ2-1	CASSGHTADNEQFF
TRBV4-2	.	TRBJ2-1	CASSQDSGPTSEQFF